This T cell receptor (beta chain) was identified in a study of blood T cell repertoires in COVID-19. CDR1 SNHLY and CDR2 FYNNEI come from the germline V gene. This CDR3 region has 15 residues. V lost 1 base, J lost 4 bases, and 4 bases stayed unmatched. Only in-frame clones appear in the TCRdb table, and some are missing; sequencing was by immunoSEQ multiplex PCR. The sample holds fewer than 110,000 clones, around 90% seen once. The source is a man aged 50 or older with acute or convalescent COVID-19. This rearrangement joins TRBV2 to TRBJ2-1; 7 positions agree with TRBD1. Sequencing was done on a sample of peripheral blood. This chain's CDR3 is CASSEDAGGYNEQFF. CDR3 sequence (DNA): TGTGCCAGCAGTGAAGATGCAGGGGGTTACAATGAGCAGTTCTTC.